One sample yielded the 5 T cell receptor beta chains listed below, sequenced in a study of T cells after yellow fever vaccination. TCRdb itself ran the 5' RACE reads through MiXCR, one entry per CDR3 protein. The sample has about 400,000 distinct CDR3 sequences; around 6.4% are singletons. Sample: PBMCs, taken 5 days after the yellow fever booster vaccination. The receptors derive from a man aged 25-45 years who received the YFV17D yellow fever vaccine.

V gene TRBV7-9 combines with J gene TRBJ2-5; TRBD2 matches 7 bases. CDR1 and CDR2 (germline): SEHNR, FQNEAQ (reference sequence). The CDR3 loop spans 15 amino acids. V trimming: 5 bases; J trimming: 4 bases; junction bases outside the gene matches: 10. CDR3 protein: CASSRVEGGAETQYF. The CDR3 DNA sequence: TGTGCCAGCAGCCGAGTGGAGGGAGGGGCAGAGACCCAGTACTTC.

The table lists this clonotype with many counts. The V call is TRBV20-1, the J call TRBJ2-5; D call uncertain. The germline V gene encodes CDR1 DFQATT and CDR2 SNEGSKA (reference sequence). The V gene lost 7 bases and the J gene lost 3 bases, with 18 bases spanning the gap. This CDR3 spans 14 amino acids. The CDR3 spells CSVQGYYPEETQYF. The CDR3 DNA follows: TGCAGTGTTCAAGGTTACTACCCTGAAGAGACCCAGTACTTC.

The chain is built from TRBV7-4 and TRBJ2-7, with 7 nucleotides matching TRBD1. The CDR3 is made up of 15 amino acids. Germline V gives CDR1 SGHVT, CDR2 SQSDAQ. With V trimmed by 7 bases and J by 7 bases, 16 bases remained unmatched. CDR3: CASTQGQLVELEQYF. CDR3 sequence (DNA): TGTGCCAGCACCCAGGGACAGCTGGTTGAACTGGAGCAGTACTTC.

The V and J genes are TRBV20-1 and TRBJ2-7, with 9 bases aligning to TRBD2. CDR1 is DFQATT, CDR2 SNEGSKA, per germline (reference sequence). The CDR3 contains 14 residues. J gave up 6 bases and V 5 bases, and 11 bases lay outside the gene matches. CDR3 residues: CSAGIAGVSVEQYF. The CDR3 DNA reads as TGCAGTGCTGGGATAGCGGGAGTATCGGTCGAGCAGTACTTC.

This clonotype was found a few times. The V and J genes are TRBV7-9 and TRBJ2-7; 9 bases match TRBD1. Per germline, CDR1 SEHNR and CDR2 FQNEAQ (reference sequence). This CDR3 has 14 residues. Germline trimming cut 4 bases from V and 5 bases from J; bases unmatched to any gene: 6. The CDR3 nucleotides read TGTGCCAGCAGCTGGGGACAGGGAGTAGACGAGCAGTACTTC. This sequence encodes CASSWGQGVDEQYF. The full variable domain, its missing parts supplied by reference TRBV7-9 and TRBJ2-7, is DTGVSQNPRHKITKRGQNVTFRCDPISEHNRLYWYRQTLGQGPEFLTYFQNEAQLEKSRLLSDRFSAERPKGSFSTLEIQRTEQGDSAMYLCASSWGQGVDEQYFGPGTRLTVT.